Listed below are T cell receptor beta chains from one sample, sequenced in a study of early T cells in non-severe SARS-CoV-2 infection. TCRdb recomputed calls from the 5' RACE reads with MiXCR, one row per CDR3 protein. The table includes 65,000 to 85,000 distinct CDR3 sequences, roughly 13% detected once. The material sequenced was whole blood. The source of these receptors is an adult who was a healthcare worker with PCR-confirmed SARS-CoV-2 infection or an uninfected control (not recorded which). The CDR3 runs from the conserved cysteine through the conserved F or W. A D gene is named only where the DNA matches it firmly. Size is omitted from some rows. Given values are once, few, many or a class for expanded clones.

D gene: .
clone size: many
V gene: TRBV19
J gene: TRBJ2-7
CDR3 DNA: TGTGCCAGTAGTATGGGCGGGTTTAACGAGCAGTACTTC
CDR3 protein: CASSMGGFNEQYF

D gene: .
clone size: few
V gene: TRBV20-1
J gene: TRBJ2-5
CDR3 DNA: TGCAGTGCCCACGGGGTGACGGCTCAGGGGACCCAGTACTTC
CDR3 protein: CSAHGVTAQGTQYF

D gene: TRBD1
clone size: many
V gene: TRBV5-5
J gene: TRBJ1-1
CDR3 DNA: TGTGCCAGCAGCTTGGGGGACAGGGGTGAAGCTTTCTTT
CDR3 protein: CASSLGDRGEAFF

D gene: .
clone size: many
V gene: TRBV28
J gene: TRBJ1-6
CDR3 DNA: TGTGCCAGCAGACTGACGTTCACAGATTCACCCCTCCACTTT
CDR3 protein: CASRLTFTDSPLHF

D gene: .
clone size: few
V gene: TRBV29-1
J gene: TRBJ2-5
CDR3 DNA: TGCAGCGTTGATGGGACCCAGTACTTC
CDR3 protein: CSVDGTQYF

D gene: .
clone size: many
V gene: TRBV6-6
J gene: TRBJ2-3
CDR3 DNA: TGTGCCAGCAGGAGGGACTCTAGCACAGATACGCAGTATTTT
CDR3 protein: CASRRDSSTDTQYF

D gene: .
clone size: few
V gene: TRBV11-2
J gene: TRBJ2-7
CDR3 DNA: TGTGCCAGCAGCTTACTTTGGGCCAGACGGCGGCCCGGGGAGCAGTACTTC
CDR3 protein: CASSLLWARRRPGEQYF

D gene: .
clone size: few
V gene: TRBV29-1
J gene: TRBJ2-7
CDR3 DNA: TGCAGCGTTGGGGGATACAGGGCGTCCTACGAGCAGTACTTC
CDR3 protein: CSVGGYRASYEQYF

D gene: .
clone size: many
V gene: TRBV20-1
J gene: TRBJ1-1
CDR3 DNA: TGCAGTGCTAGAGATTTCGGACACACTGAAGCTTTCTTT
CDR3 protein: CSARDFGHTEAFF

D gene: TRBD2
clone size: many
V gene: TRBV7-7
J gene: TRBJ2-1
CDR3 DNA: TGTGCCAGCAGCCCCAATCAACTAGCGGAGCAGTTCTTC
CDR3 protein: CASSPNQLAEQFF

D gene: .
clone size: few
V gene: TRBV7-8
J gene: TRBJ1-5
CDR3 DNA: TGTGCCAGCAGCTTAGGCGAGAATAGCAATCAGCCCCAGCATTTT
CDR3 protein: CASSLGENSNQPQHF

D gene: .
clone size: many
V gene: TRBV28
J gene: TRBJ1-5
CDR3 DNA: TGTGCCAGCAGTTTACTTACGGGGGCGAGGAGCAATCAGCCCCAGCATTTT
CDR3 protein: CASSLLTGARSNQPQHF

D gene: TRBD1
clone size: .
V gene: TRBV6-2/TRBV6-3
J gene: TRBJ2-7
CDR3 DNA: TGTGCCAGCACCGGACAGGTGAGCTCCTACGAGCAGTACTTC
CDR3 protein: CASTGQVSSYEQYF

D gene: .
clone size: .
V gene: TRBV9
J gene: TRBJ1-4
CDR3 DNA: TGTGCCAGCAGCGTAGGGGGAGAGGGTGTCCTTGAAAAACTGTTTTTT
CDR3 protein: CASSVGGEGVLEKLFF

D gene: TRBD1
clone size: .
V gene: TRBV5-4
J gene: TRBJ2-2
CDR3 DNA: TGTGCCAGCAGCTTATCCAGGGGGCAAACCGGGGAGCTGTTTTTT
CDR3 protein: CASSLSRGQTGELFF

D gene: TRBD2
clone size: .
V gene: TRBV10-3
J gene: TRBJ2-7
CDR3 DNA: TGTGCCATCAGTGAGTCGGGGCTAGCGGGGGTATACGAGCAGTACTTC
CDR3 protein: CAISESGLAGVYEQYF

D gene: TRBD2
clone size: few
V gene: TRBV18
J gene: TRBJ2-2
CDR3 DNA: TGTGCCAGCTCACCACTAGCGGGAGAAACCGGGGAGCTGTTTTTT
CDR3 protein: CASSPLAGETGELFF

D gene: .
clone size: few
V gene: TRBV28
J gene: TRBJ1-2
CDR3 DNA: TGTGCCAGCAGTTTTCCAGAGAACTATGGCTACACCTTC
CDR3 protein: CASSFPENYGYTF

D gene: .
clone size: .
V gene: TRBV28
J gene: TRBJ2-7
CDR3 DNA: TGTGCCAGCAGGGACAGCCAGAGCTCCTACGAGCAGTACTTC
CDR3 protein: CASRDSQSSYEQYF

D gene: TRBD2
clone size: few
V gene: TRBV29-1
J gene: TRBJ2-5
CDR3 DNA: TGCAGCGTTGAAGGTCCGGCGGGAGCGCTGATACAAGAGACCCAGTACTTC
CDR3 protein: CSVEGPAGALIQETQYF

D gene: .
clone size: few
V gene: TRBV28
J gene: TRBJ1-2
CDR3 DNA: TGTGCCAGCAGTTTAAACGTCTATGGCTACACCTTC
CDR3 protein: CASSLNVYGYTF

D gene: .
clone size: few
V gene: TRBV12-3/TRBV12-4
J gene: TRBJ1-1
CDR3 DNA: TGTGCCAGCAGTTTACTCCAAGGGACTGAAGCTTTCTTT
CDR3 protein: CASSLLQGTEAFF

D gene: .
clone size: many
V gene: TRBV6-1
J gene: TRBJ1-6
CDR3 DNA: TGTGCCAGCAGTACCCTGAATTCACCCCTCCACTTT
CDR3 protein: CASSTLNSPLHF

D gene: TRBD1
clone size: many
V gene: TRBV7-9
J gene: TRBJ1-3
CDR3 DNA: TGTGCCAGCAGCTTAAAGGGACAGGGGTCTGGAAACACCATATATTTT
CDR3 protein: CASSLKGQGSGNTIYF

D gene: TRBD2
clone size: .
V gene: TRBV11-2
J gene: TRBJ2-5
CDR3 DNA: TGTGCCAGCAGGGCGGGGGGAGAGACCCAGTACTTC
CDR3 protein: CASRAGGETQYF

D gene: .
clone size: few
V gene: TRBV18
J gene: TRBJ2-7
CDR3 DNA: TGTGCCAGCTCACCACCGGGCAGTTCCTACGAGCAGTACTTC
CDR3 protein: CASSPPGSSYEQYF

D gene: TRBD2
clone size: .
V gene: TRBV6-1
J gene: TRBJ2-3
CDR3 DNA: TGTGCCAGCAGTGAATCGGGACTAGCGGGACCAGATACGCAGTATTTT
CDR3 protein: CASSESGLAGPDTQYF

D gene: .
clone size: few
V gene: TRBV28
J gene: TRBJ2-3
CDR3 DNA: TGTGCCACCGAGGGGGGGGCACTCACAGATACGCAGTATTTT
CDR3 protein: CATEGGALTDTQYF

D gene: TRBD1
clone size: many
V gene: TRBV7-9
J gene: TRBJ2-1
CDR3 DNA: TGTGCCAGCAGCCTACAGGACAGGGGAAGGGATGAGCAGTTCTTC
CDR3 protein: CASSLQDRGRDEQFF

D gene: TRBD2
clone size: .
V gene: TRBV14
J gene: TRBJ2-1
CDR3 DNA: TGTGCCAGCAGCCCCGAGCCAGCGGGGGGGTACAATGAGCAGTTCTTC
CDR3 protein: CASSPEPAGGYNEQFF

D gene: .
clone size: .
V gene: TRBV2
J gene: TRBJ2-1
CDR3 DNA: TGTGCCACTCAGAGAACTGGCTTCTATGAGCAGTTCTTC
CDR3 protein: CATQRTGFYEQFF

D gene: .
clone size: .
V gene: TRBV10-2
J gene: TRBJ2-2
CDR3 DNA: TGCGCCAGCAGTTCCCCAGGGTCCGGGGAGCTGTTTTTT
CDR3 protein: CASSSPGSGELFF

D gene: .
clone size: .
V gene: TRBV7-8
J gene: TRBJ1-2
CDR3 DNA: TGTGCCAGCAGCTTAGTAGCCGGGACGGATAACTATGGCTACACCTTC
CDR3 protein: CASSLVAGTDNYGYTF

D gene: .
clone size: .
V gene: TRBV4-3
J gene: TRBJ2-1
CDR3 DNA: TGCGCCAGCAGCCAAGATCTCGGAAGGGAGCAGTTCTTC
CDR3 protein: CASSQDLGREQFF

D gene: .
clone size: .
V gene: TRBV29-1
J gene: TRBJ2-5
CDR3 DNA: TGCAGCGTTGAAGGAGGCAGGGTAGGGGAGACCCAGTACTTC
CDR3 protein: CSVEGGRVGETQYF

D gene: TRBD2
clone size: many
V gene: TRBV29-1
J gene: TRBJ2-5
CDR3 DNA: TGCAGCGTCAATCTAGCGGGAGGAAAGGGGGAAGAGACCCAGTACTTC
CDR3 protein: CSVNLAGGKGEETQYF

D gene: .
clone size: few
V gene: TRBV14
J gene: TRBJ2-1
CDR3 DNA: TGTGCCAGCAGCCTTGGGGGGGGCGGTGAGCAGTTCTTC
CDR3 protein: CASSLGGGGEQFF

D gene: .
clone size: many
V gene: TRBV5-6
J gene: TRBJ2-7
CDR3 DNA: TGTGCCAGCAGTCTTGATGACAGCGGCCGCTACGAGCAGTACTTC
CDR3 protein: CASSLDDSGRYEQYF

D gene: .
clone size: .
V gene: TRBV6-2/TRBV6-3
J gene: TRBJ2-7
CDR3 DNA: TGTGCCAGCACGGACTACACCTACGAGCAGTACTTC
CDR3 protein: CASTDYTYEQYF

D gene: TRBD1
clone size: .
V gene: TRBV6-4
J gene: TRBJ2-3
CDR3 DNA: TGTGCCAGCAGTGACGGGACAGGGGGCACAGATACGCAGTATTTT
CDR3 protein: CASSDGTGGTDTQYF

D gene: TRBD1
clone size: .
V gene: TRBV10-2
J gene: TRBJ1-1
CDR3 DNA: TGCGCCAGCAGTACCGGGACAGGGAGGCCGAACACTGAAGCTTTCTTT
CDR3 protein: CASSTGTGRPNTEAFF

D gene: .
clone size: few
V gene: TRBV11-2
J gene: TRBJ2-2
CDR3 DNA: TGTGCCAGCAGCCCCGAGGGGAACACCGGGGAGCTGTTTTTT
CDR3 protein: CASSPEGNTGELFF

D gene: .
clone size: few
V gene: TRBV29-1
J gene: TRBJ2-2
CDR3 DNA: TGCAGCGTTCAAACAGGGCCCAAAAGCGGGGAGCTGTTTTTT
CDR3 protein: CSVQTGPKSGELFF

D gene: .
clone size: many
V gene: TRBV27
J gene: TRBJ2-4
CDR3 DNA: TGTGCCAGCAGTCGACAGGCCGTAGCCAAAAACATTCAGTACTTC
CDR3 protein: CASSRQAVAKNIQYF

D gene: .
clone size: many
V gene: TRBV18
J gene: TRBJ1-6
CDR3 DNA: TGTGCCAGCTCACCTGGGAAACCAGCTAATTCACCCCTCCACTTT
CDR3 protein: CASSPGKPANSPLHF

D gene: TRBD1
clone size: few
V gene: TRBV15
J gene: TRBJ2-1
CDR3 DNA: TGTGCCACCAGCAGAGACAAAACAGGGGGTTTGGTCGGTGAGCAGTTCTTC
CDR3 protein: CATSRDKTGGLVGEQFF

D gene: TRBD1
clone size: .
V gene: TRBV29-1
J gene: TRBJ2-3
CDR3 DNA: TGCAGCGTTGGAGGCAGGGGGCAGACAGATACGCAGTATTTT
CDR3 protein: CSVGGRGQTDTQYF

D gene: .
clone size: .
V gene: TRBV9
J gene: TRBJ1-5
CDR3 DNA: TGTGCCAGCAGCAGGCAGGCCGATAGCAATCAGCCCCAGCATTTT
CDR3 protein: CASSRQADSNQPQHF

D gene: TRBD1
clone size: many
V gene: TRBV7-8
J gene: TRBJ2-1
CDR3 DNA: TGTGCCAGCAGCTTCAGGGGGCCCTACAATGAGCAGTTCTTC
CDR3 protein: CASSFRGPYNEQFF

D gene: .
clone size: .
V gene: TRBV12-3/TRBV12-4
J gene: TRBJ1-1
CDR3 DNA: TGTGCCAGCAGTTTGAGGGGGGCAGGCACTGAAGCTTTCTTT
CDR3 protein: CASSLRGAGTEAFF

D gene: .
clone size: few
V gene: TRBV20-1
J gene: TRBJ2-7
CDR3 DNA: TGCAGTGCTAGGGGGGCCGGTGACTACGAGCAGTACTTC
CDR3 protein: CSARGAGDYEQYF

D gene: .
clone size: few
V gene: TRBV4-3
J gene: TRBJ2-1
CDR3 DNA: TGCGCCAGCAGCCATCCTGGTCGGGACATCTCCTACAATGAGCAGTTCTTC
CDR3 protein: CASSHPGRDISYNEQFF

D gene: .
clone size: few
V gene: TRBV5-1
J gene: TRBJ2-2
CDR3 DNA: TGCGCCAGCAGCTCGGCAGGCCACCAATATTTGTTAACCGGGGAGCTGTTTTTT
CDR3 protein: CASSSAGHQYLLTGELFF